This TCR beta chain is from a study of T cells in narcolepsy. General study points: Reportedly, autoreactive clonotypes were serially detected in patients' blood but not controls'.

Profiled with immunoSEQ multiplex PCR; TCRdb holds only in-frame clones, not every one. The data hold tens of thousands of clones, with approximately 78% observed a single time. Germline-derived CDR1 and CDR2 are SEHNR and FQNEAQ (reference sequence). The CDR3 contains 12 residues. The V and J ends lost 7 bases and 7 bases respectively, with 10 bases between them. In this sample, this clone turned up a few times. The antigen is not known. This sequence originates from a human donor with narcolepsy. The material sequenced was CD45RA- memory CD4+ T cells from PBMCs. The chain carries TRBV7-9 and TRBJ1-4; D might be TRBD1 (5 bases). CDR3: CASNRGGEKLFF. Here the CDR3 DNA reads TGTGCCAGCAATAGGGGCGGTGAAAAACTGTTTTTT.